This T cell receptor beta chain stems from a study of OX40 agonist ivuxolimab in advanced cancers. In the study overall: Intravenous ivuxolimab was administered to patients every 2 weeks at 0.01 to 10 mg/kg.

Of note for this clone: What it recognizes is unknown.

Broader study findings: At 0.1 to 3.0 mg/kg and by week 6, clonal expansion occurred in CD4+ and CD8+ blood T cells. On average, CD8+ T cells had more expanded clones than CD4+.

TCRdb's copy holds only in-frame clones and misses some; the assay was immunoSEQ multiplex PCR. The table shows over 95,000 clones, with 85% to 90% occurring only once. The sequence came from an adult with an advanced solid tumor such as melanoma, head and neck, liver or kidney cancer. Sequenced here: CD4+ or CD8+ T cells sorted from blood, sampled in a trial of the OX40 agonist ivuxolimab.

In DNA form, the CDR3 reads TGTGCCAGCAGCAGGGCAGGGAGGGGAGAGACCCAGTACTTC. This translates into CASSRAGRGETQYF. The V gene is TRBV11-2, the J gene TRBJ2-5; the match to TRBD2 covers 7 bases. The germline gives CDR1 SGHAT, CDR2 FQNNGV. Trimming at V came to 5 bases and at J to 4 bases, leaving 7 bases not matched to a gene. The CDR3 runs 14 residues.